Detailed here is one TCR beta chain. TCRdb keeps only in-frame clones here, not all; method: immunoSEQ multiplex PCR. Among roughly 35,000 clones, roughly 90% were seen once, and the ten largest hold about 12%. This sample was included in a study of blood T cell repertoires in COVID-19. Study summary: Some COVID-19 samples were acute and others convalescent; all came from the United States, Italy and Spain. The analysed material was cDNA or gDNA that came from T cells, B-cell-depleted T cells, or PBMCs.

The receptor comes from a man in his 70s with acute or convalescent COVID-19. The sequenced sample consisted of peripheral blood.

CDR3: CASSSLLGPSTDTQYF. CDR3 DNA: TGTGCCAGCAGCTCCCTACTAGGCCCAAGCACAGATACGCAGTATTTT. The genes are TRBV7-9 and TRBJ2-3; perhaps TRBD2 as D (5 bases). Germline V lookup: CDR1 SEHNR, CDR2 FQNEAQ (reference sequence). The CDR3 has 16 residues. The V gene lost 4 bases and the J gene lost 0 bases, with 14 bases spanning the gap.